One sample yielded the 2 T cell receptor beta chains listed below, sequenced in a study of CD8 T cells in ankylosing spondylitis. MiXCR was run by TCRdb on the 5' RACE reads, yielding one entry per CDR3 protein. Among roughly 160,000 distinct CDR3 sequences listed, under 14% were seen once. The sequenced material came from blood, either unsorted or a sorted T cell fraction (not recorded which). The receptors here all came from a male donor with ankylosing spondylitis or in good health (not recorded which).

The gene calls are TRBV7-8 and TRBJ2-5, with 8 bases identical to TRBD1. V gave up 0 bases and J gave up 5 bases; unmatched junction bases: 11. Germline V gives CDR1 SGHVS, CDR2 FQNEAQ. The CDR3 has 17 residues. CDR3 DNA sequence: TGTGCCAGCAGCTTAGCTGAAGAGCCCAGGGGGCGGGAGACCCAGTACTTC. This codes for CASSLAEEPRGRETQYF.

There are many counts of this clonotype. The CDR3: CASSSTGTTMTQYF. CDR3 in DNA: TGCGCCAGCAGCTCGACCGGGACCACCATGACCCAGTACTTC. The chain recombines TRBV5-1 with TRBJ2-5; D possibly uses TRBD1 or TRBD2 (5 bases each). CDR1 and CDR2 from the germline V gene are SGHRS and YFSETQ. V was clipped by 3 bases and J by 7 bases, with 16 bases between them. The CDR3 loop spans 14 amino acids.